The rows below give T cell receptor beta chains drawn from one sample of a study of T cell repertoires in cytomegalovirus infection. TCRdb independently ran MiXCR on the reads; one entry per CDR3 protein. This table holds 510,000 or so distinct CDR3 sequences, approximately 26% found once. Source material: PBMCs. The receptors were sampled from a human donor in good health (CMV status not recorded). Some clones in this sample may be carry-over from other donors' samples. CDR3s include the opening cysteine and the closing phenylalanine or tryptophan. The D gene is left open where the match is weak. Size values are once, few and many counts, or a class for expanded clones, and some rows have none.

D gene	clone size	V gene	J gene	CDR3 DNA	CDR3 protein
NA	NA	TRBV23-1	TRBJ1-1	TGCGCCAGCAGTCAGCCATGGGAGGACACTGAAGCTTTCTTT	CASSQPWEDTEAFF
TRBD2	NA	TRBV7-9	TRBJ2-2	TGTGCCAGCAGCTCCCCCGGGACTAAGAACACCGGGGAGCTGTTTTTT	CASSSPGTKNTGELFF
TRBD2	few	TRBV6-2/TRBV6-3	TRBJ2-1	TGTGCCAGCAGTCCCGTGGCGGGAGGGAGGTATGAGCAGTTCTTC	CASSPVAGGRYEQFF
TRBD1	NA	TRBV6-1	TRBJ2-7	TGTGCCAGTACGGGACAGCAATTCTACGAGCAGTACTTC	CASTGQQFYEQYF
TRBD1	NA	TRBV27	TRBJ1-6	TGTGCCAGCAGTTTAGGACAGGGACACTATTCACCCCTCCACTTT	CASSLGQGHYSPLHF
NA	NA	TRBV6-5	TRBJ2-1	TGTGCCAGCAGTTATGCTGGAGGGAGGAATGAGCAGTTCTTC	CASSYAGGRNEQFF
NA	few	TRBV12-5	TRBJ1-2	TGTGCTAGTGGTTGGGGCGATGGCTACACCTTC	CASGWGDGYTF
TRBD2	NA	TRBV28	TRBJ2-1	TGTGCCAGCAGTCTGGCAAGAAGGATAGCGGGAGTGTCCTACAATGAGCAGTTCTTC	CASSLARRIAGVSYNEQFF
TRBD1	many	TRBV29-1	TRBJ2-1	TGCAGCGTTGATAGGCAGGGGGCGGGGAATGAGCAGTTCTTC	CSVDRQGAGNEQFF
NA	many	TRBV28	TRBJ1-1	TGTGCCAGCAGTTTAAAAGCGATCCGGCAAGCTTTCTTT	CASSLKAIRQAFF
NA	many	TRBV7-2	TRBJ2-7	TGTGCCAGCAGCTCCCGAGGAAGGGGGACGTACGAGCAGTACTTC	CASSSRGRGTYEQYF
NA	many	TRBV7-2	TRBJ1-3	TGTGCCAGCAGCCCGGAGAGCTCTGGAAACACCATATATTTT	CASSPESSGNTIYF
TRBD1	NA	TRBV28	TRBJ1-2	TGTGCCAGCAGCTTCTCACCGCAGGGGGCCGGTCGGGGCTACACCTTC	CASSFSPQGAGRGYTF
NA	few	TRBV7-9	TRBJ2-1	TGTGCCAGCAGCTCTCCCATTGACAATGAGCAGTTCTTC	CASSSPIDNEQFF
NA	many	TRBV7-2	TRBJ2-2	TGTGCCAGCAGCCTCGACAGTCCGAACACCGGGGAGCTGTTTTTT	CASSLDSPNTGELFF
NA	NA	TRBV27	TRBJ1-5	TGTGCCAGCAGTTATTCAGGGGCGAGTCAGCCCCAGCATTTT	CASSYSGASQPQHF
TRBD2	few	TRBV20-1	TRBJ2-3	TGCAGTGCTACGAGGGCGGGAGCAGGAGATACGCAGTATTTT	CSATRAGAGDTQYF
NA	NA	TRBV11-2	TRBJ2-3	TGTGCCAGCAGCTTAGATGGGCGGGCCCCTAGCACAGATACGCAGTATTTT	CASSLDGRAPSTDTQYF
NA	many	TRBV7-2	TRBJ1-1	TGTGCCAGCAGCTTATTGGGCCTTGGAACTGAAGCTTTCTTT	CASSLLGLGTEAFF
NA	many	TRBV6-2/TRBV6-3	TRBJ2-7	TGTGCCAGCAGTTCCCCCTTTGGCGCGGGGATATCCTACGAGCAGTACTTC	CASSSPFGAGISYEQYF
NA	NA	TRBV29-1	TRBJ2-7	TGCAGCGTCGGGGCCTACGAGCAGTACTTC	CSVGAYEQYF
NA	NA	TRBV7-6	TRBJ2-2	TGTGCCAGCGTACGAGCGAACACCGGGGAGCTGTTTTTT	CASVRANTGELFF
NA	NA	TRBV5-4	TRBJ1-1	TGTGCCAGCAGCAGAATCTTAACTGAAGCTTTCTTT	CASSRILTEAFF